The source of this T cell receptor (beta chain) is a study of blood T cell repertoires in COVID-19 (dated by TCRdb to the early 2020s). With respect to the entire study: Samples covering the acute and convalescent phases of COVID-19 were provided by collaborators in the United States, Italy and Spain. The material from the prospective study consisted of cDNA or gDNA derived from T cells, B-cell-depleted T cells, or PBMCs. Deeply sampled blood TCRbeta repertoires from subjects exposed to, actively infected with, or recovered from COVID-19 were included in the dataset. A freely available public database, intended as a resource for researchers studying the immune response to SARS-CoV-2, is where the repertoires were released. The samples were drawn from the first 160 participants of the ongoing ImmuneRACE study and from 1,254 subjects provided by 6 global collaborators. The sample metadata nearly always contained a de-identified subject ID, COVID-19 status, age in years and sex. Where available, HLA class I and class II types were taken from metadata supplied by the sample provider and were not determined by assay-based typing. Results and caveats for the whole study, not just this receptor: The quantity of clinical and demographic metadata differed by source and by participant and was supplied without curation.

Collaborating institutions collected whole blood in K2EDTA tubes following their own protocols. For TCRbeta analysis, collaborator samples were shipped as frozen whole blood, as isolated PBMCs, or as DNA extracted from either sample type. Notes on this clone: The antigen this receptor binds is unknown. Per-base qualities were not stored, and no clone one base away is much larger.

TCRbeta CDR3 regions were amplified from genomic DNA using the immunoSEQ Assay, a bias-controlled multiplex PCR. Under the source paper's analysis protocol: The number of nucleated cells in each sample was estimated by amplification of reference gene primers within the assay. Sequence reads were collapsed and filtered to measure the absolute abundance of every unique TCRbeta CDR3 rearrangement. Productive Simpson clonality was computed per sample as the square root of Simpson's diversity index over productive rearrangements. TCRdb mirrors the immuneACCESS table, restricted to in-frame sequences. Some clones are absent from its copies; in checked studies, under half trace to an unresolved V gene, and the reason for the others is unknown. V, J and clone size were drawn from that table, and D and trimming were deduced from the DNA. This sample lists around 250,000 clones; 75% to 90% were detected once. About 3% of the sample is held by the ten biggest clonotypes.

CDR1 SGHTA and CDR2 FQGNSA were looked up in the germline V gene. V lost 3 bases and J lost 2 bases, and the count of bases not matched to a germline gene is 7. Reading from cysteine to phenylalanine, the CDR3 counts 15 amino acids. The CDR3 DNA has 45 bases and is translated from base 1. This clonotype was obtained from a woman aged 25-40 years with active or convalescent COVID-19. The rearrangement joined TRBV7-2 to TRBJ2-7, and TRBD1 aligns with 7 junction nucleotides. Input material: peripheral blood. The CDR3 region: CASSFSGTETYEQYF. The DNA sequence is TGTGCCAGCAGCTTCTCCGGGACAGAAACCTACGAGCAGTACTTC.